The 4 T cell receptor beta chains below come from one sample, sequenced in a study of cytomegalovirus exposure and HLA in healthy donors. 13 Jbeta primers and 60 Vbeta primers were used for the PCR. The assay was immunoSEQ multiplex PCR, and TCRdb's table has in-frame clones only and misses some. The table lists roughly 120,000 clones, 70% to 80% of them singletons. Specimen: PBMCs. These receptors all come from a man in his fifties in good health and CMV-seronegative.

The V gene is TRBV15, the J gene TRBJ2-1; 11 bases align to TRBD2. Per the germline V gene, CDR1 is LNHNV and CDR2 is YYDKDF (reference sequence). The CDR3 runs 15 residues. V lost 5 bases and J lost 10; bases outside the gene matches: 10. The CDR3, as DNA: TGTGCCACCAGCGGTAGCGGGGGGGCCCCGGGGGAGCAGTTCTTC. It is translated as CATSGSGGAPGEQFF.

This clone was found a few times. The genes are TRBV15 and TRBJ2-5; D is perhaps TRBD1 (5 bases). Germline V gene data show CDR1 as LNHNV and CDR2 as YYDKDF (reference sequence). The V end was cut by 1 base, the J end by 1 base, with 7 bases between. The CDR3 covers 14 residues. CDR3: CATSRGTGQETQYF. CDR3 in DNA: TGTGCCACCAGCAGAGGTACAGGCCAAGAGACCCAGTACTTC.

The chain employs TRBV4-2 and TRBJ2-2, with TRBD1 matching over 9 bases. Germline CDR1 and CDR2: LGHNA and YNFKEQ. With V trimmed by 3 bases and J by 3 bases, 5 bases remained unmatched. This CDR3 comprises 16 residues. CDR3 amino acids: CASSQTGGAYTGELFF. The CDR3 region has the DNA TGTGCCAGCAGCCAGACAGGGGGTGCGTACACCGGGGAGCTGTTTTTT.

The count of this clone is one. The chain employs TRBV2 and TRBJ2-1, with 9 bases fitting TRBD2. Trimming at V came to 6 bases and at J to 9 bases, leaving 9 bases not matched to a gene. The CDR3 has 14 residues. Germline CDR1 is SNHLY and CDR2 is FYNNEI. This CDR3 reads CASSLAGSPGEQFF. The CDR3 nucleotides read TGTGCCAGCAGCCTAGCGGGGTCCCCGGGTGAGCAGTTCTTC.